This T cell receptor (beta chain) comes out of a study of vaccination effects on CD4 cells after COVID-19. The CDR3 has 12 residues. V lost 6 bases, J lost 4 bases, and 9 bases lay in between. Per germline, CDR1 MNHEY and CDR2 SVGAGI. Points on this clone: The antigen is unknown.

CD4+ T cell isolation took place after 10 days of culture. Having tested negative for nucleocapsid antibodies, the vaccine recipients showed no prior SARS-CoV-2 infection. On days 3 and 7, fresh IL-2 medium replaced half the medium. Sequenced by immunoSEQ multiplex PCR; TCRdb stores in-frame clones only, minus some. The table records about 74,000 clones, approximately 77% of them present only once. This sample comprised CD4+ T cells from PBMCs cultured without peptide, obtained before COVID-19 vaccination. The TCR comes from a human donor who received a COVID-19 vaccine. The genes are TRBV6-5 and TRBJ2-5; TRBD1 might be the D (6 bases). This CDR3 is CASSQGSETQYF. For the CDR3, the DNA is TGTGCCAGCAGCCAGGGGTCAGAGACCCAGTACTTC.